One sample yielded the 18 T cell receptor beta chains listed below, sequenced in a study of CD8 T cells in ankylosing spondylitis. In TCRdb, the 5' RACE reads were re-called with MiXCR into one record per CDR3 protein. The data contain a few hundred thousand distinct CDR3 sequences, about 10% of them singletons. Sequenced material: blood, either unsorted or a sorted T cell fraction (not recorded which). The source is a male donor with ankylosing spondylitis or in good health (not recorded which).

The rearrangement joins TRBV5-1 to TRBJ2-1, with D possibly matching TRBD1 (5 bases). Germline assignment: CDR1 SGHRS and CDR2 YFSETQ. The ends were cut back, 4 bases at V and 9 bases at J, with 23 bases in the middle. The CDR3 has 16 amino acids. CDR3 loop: CASSPAVGAVNTEQFF. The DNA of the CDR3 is TGCGCCAGCAGCCCCGCAGTAGGGGCCGTGAACACTGAGCAGTTCTTC.

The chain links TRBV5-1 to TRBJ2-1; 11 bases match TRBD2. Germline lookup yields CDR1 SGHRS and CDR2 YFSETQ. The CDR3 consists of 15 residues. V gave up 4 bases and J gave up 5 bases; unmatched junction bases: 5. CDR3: CASSGPSGGNNEQFF. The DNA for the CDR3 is TGCGCCAGCAGCGGACCTAGCGGGGGGAACAATGAGCAGTTCTTC. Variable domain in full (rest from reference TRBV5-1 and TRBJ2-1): KAGVTQTPRYLIKTRGQQVTLSCSPISGHRSVSWYQQTPGQGLQFLFEYFSETQRNKGNFPGRFSGRQFSNSRSEMNVSTLELGDSALYLCASSGPSGGNNEQFFGPGTRLTVL.

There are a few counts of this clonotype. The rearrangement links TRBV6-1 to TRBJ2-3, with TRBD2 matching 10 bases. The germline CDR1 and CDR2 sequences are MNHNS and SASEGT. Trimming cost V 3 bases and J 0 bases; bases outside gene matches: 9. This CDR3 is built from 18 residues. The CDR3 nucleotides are TGTGCCAGCAGTGAGATGCCTAGCGGGGGTGCTAGCACAGATACGCAGTATTTT. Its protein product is CASSEMPSGGASTDTQYF.

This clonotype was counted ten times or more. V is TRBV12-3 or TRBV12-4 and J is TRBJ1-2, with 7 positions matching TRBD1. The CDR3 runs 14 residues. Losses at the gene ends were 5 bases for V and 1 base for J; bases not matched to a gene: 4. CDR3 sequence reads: CASSNGDSNYGYTF. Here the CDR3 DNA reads TGTGCCAGCAGTAACGGGGACAGTAACTATGGCTACACCTTC.

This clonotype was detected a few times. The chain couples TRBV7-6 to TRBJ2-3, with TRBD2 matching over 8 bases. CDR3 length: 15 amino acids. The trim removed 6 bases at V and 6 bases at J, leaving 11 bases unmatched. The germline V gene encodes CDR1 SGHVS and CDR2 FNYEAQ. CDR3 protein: CASSTVGGGTDTQYF. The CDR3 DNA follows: TGTGCCAGCAGTACCGTCGGCGGGGGGACCGATACGCAGTATTTT. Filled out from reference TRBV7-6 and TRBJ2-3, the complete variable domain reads GAGVSQSPRYKVTKRGQDVALRCDPISGHVSLYWYRQALGQGPEFLTYFNYEAQQDKSGLPNDRFSAERPEGSISTLTIQRTEQRDSAMYRCASSTVGGGTDTQYFGPGTRLTVL.

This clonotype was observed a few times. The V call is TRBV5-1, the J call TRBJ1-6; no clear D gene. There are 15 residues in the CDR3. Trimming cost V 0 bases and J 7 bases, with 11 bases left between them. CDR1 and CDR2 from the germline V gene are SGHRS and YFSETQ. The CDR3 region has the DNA TGCGCCAGCAGCTTGGTGGAGGTTTCAAATTCACCCCTCCACTTT. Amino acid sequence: CASSLVEVSNSPLHF.

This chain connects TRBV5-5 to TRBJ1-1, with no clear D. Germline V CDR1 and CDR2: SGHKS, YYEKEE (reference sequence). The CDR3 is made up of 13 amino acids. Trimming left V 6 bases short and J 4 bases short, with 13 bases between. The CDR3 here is CASTQELSTEAFF. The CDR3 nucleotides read TGTGCCAGCACCCAGGAGCTGAGCACTGAAGCTTTCTTT.

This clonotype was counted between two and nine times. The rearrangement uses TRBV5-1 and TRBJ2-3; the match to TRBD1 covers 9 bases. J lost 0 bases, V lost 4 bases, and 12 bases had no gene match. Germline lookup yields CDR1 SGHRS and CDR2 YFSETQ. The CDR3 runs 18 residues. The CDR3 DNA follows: TGCGCCAGCAGCCTCGAAGGGACAGGGCATTCTAGCACAGATACGCAGTATTTT. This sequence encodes CASSLEGTGHSSTDTQYF.

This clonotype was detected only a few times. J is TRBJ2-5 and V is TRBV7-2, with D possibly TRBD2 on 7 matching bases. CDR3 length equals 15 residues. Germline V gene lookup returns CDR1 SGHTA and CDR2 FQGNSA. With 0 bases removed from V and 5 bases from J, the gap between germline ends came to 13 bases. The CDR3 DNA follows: TGTGCCAGCAGCTTAGCGCCGGGGGGCAGGGAGACCCAGTACTTC. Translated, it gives CASSLAPGGRETQYF.

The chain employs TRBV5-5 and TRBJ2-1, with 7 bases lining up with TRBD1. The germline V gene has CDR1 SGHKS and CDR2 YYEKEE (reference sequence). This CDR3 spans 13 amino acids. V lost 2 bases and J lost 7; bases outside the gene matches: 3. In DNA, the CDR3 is TGTGCCAGCAGCTTCACGGACAGGAATGAGCAGTTCTTC. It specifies CASSFTDRNEQFF. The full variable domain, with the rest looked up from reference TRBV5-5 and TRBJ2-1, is DAGVTQSPTHLIKTRGQQVTLRCSPISGHKSVSWYQQVLGQGPQFIFQYYEKEERGRGNFPDRFSARQFPNYSSELNVNALLLGDSALYLCASSFTDRNEQFFGPGTRLTVL.

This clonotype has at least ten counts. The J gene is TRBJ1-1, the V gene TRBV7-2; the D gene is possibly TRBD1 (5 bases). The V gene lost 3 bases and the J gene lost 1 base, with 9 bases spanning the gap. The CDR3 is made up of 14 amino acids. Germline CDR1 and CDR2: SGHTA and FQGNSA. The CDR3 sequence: CASSFAGKNTEAFF. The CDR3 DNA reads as TGTGCCAGCAGCTTCGCAGGGAAGAACACTGAAGCTTTCTTT.

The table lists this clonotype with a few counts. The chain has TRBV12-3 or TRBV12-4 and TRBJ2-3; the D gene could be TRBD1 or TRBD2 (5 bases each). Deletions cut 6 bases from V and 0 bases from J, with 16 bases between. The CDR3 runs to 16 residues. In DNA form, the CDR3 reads TGTGCCAGCAGCCCTAACCCGGGGCAAAGCACAGATACGCAGTATTTT. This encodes CASSPNPGQSTDTQYF.

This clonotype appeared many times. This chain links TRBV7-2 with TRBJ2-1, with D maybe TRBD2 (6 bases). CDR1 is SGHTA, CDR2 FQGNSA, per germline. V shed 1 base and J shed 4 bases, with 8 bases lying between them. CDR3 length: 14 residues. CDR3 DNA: TGTGCCAGCAGCTTAGGGGGGGTGTACAATGAGCAGTTCTTC. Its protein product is CASSLGGVYNEQFF. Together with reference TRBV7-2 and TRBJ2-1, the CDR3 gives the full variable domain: GAGVSQSPSNKVTEKGKDVELRCDPISGHTALYWYRQSLGQGLEFLIYFQGNSAPDKSGLPSDRFSAERTGGSVSTLTIQRTQQEDSAVYLCASSLGGVYNEQFFGPGTRLTVL.

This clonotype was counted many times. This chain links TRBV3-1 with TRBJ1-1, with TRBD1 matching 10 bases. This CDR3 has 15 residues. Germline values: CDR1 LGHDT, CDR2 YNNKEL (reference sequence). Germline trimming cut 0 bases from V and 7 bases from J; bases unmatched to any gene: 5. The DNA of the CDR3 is TGTGCCAGCAGCCAAGACCGGGACAGGGGAGGTGAAGCTTTCTTT. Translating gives CASSQDRDRGGEAFF.

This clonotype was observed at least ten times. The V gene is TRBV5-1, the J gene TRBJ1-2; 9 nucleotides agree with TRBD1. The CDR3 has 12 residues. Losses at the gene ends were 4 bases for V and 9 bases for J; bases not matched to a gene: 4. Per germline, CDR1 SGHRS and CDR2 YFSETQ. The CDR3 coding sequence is TGCGCCAGCAGCGGGGGACAGGGTCGCTACACCTTC. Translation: CASSGGQGRYTF.

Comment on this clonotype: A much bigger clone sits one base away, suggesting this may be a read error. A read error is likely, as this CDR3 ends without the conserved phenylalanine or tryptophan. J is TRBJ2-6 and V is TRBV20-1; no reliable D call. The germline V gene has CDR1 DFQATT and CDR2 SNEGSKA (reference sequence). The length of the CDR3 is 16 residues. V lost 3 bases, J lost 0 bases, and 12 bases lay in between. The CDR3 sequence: CSARGSKSSGANVLTL. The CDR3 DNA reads TGCAGTGCTAGGGGCAGTAAGAGCTCTGGGGCCAACGTCCTGACTCTC.

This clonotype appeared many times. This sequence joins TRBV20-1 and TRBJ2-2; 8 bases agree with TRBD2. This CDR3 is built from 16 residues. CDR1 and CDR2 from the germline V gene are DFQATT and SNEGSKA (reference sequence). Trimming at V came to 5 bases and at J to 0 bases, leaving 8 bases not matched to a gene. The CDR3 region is CSAPIPGLANTGELFF. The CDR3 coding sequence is TGCAGTGCTCCAATCCCGGGACTAGCGAACACCGGGGAGCTGTTTTTT.

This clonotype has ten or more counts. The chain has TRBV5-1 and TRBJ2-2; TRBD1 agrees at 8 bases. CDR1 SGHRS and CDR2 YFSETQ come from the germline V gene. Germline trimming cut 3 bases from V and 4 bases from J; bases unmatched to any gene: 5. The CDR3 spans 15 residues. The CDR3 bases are TGCGCCAGCAGCTCGACAGGGGATAGCACCGGGGAGCTGTTTTTT. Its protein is CASSSTGDSTGELFF. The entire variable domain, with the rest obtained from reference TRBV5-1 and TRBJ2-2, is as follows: KAGVTQTPRYLIKTRGQQVTLSCSPISGHRSVSWYQQTPGQGLQFLFEYFSETQRNKGNFPGRFSGRQFSNSRSEMNVSTLELGDSALYLCASSSTGDSTGELFFGEGSRLTVL.